This T cell receptor beta chain was sequenced in a study of blood T cell repertoires in COVID-19. Study at large: Researchers got acute and convalescent COVID-19 samples from the United States, Italy and Spain. Sources were T cells, B-cell-depleted T cells, or PBMCs; the material itself was cDNA or gDNA.

The CDR3 runs 14 residues. Trimming shortened V by 2 bases and J by 4 bases, and 11 bases separated the two germline ends. Germline V gives CDR1 SGHDN, CDR2 FVKESK. Some clones are missing from TCRdb's copy, which holds only in-frame ones; the method was immunoSEQ multiplex PCR. The table records approximately 190,000 clones, about 80% of them present only once. Enrolled during active infection, Seattle patients were then followed longitudinally. The sequence was collected from an older woman with COVID-19, enrolled during active disease. The chain carries TRBV14 and TRBJ1-2, with D possibly matching TRBD1 (5 bases). What was sequenced was peripheral blood. CDR3 residues: CASSQRATVYGYTF. CDR3 sequence (DNA): TGTGCCAGCAGCCAAAGGGCGACAGTCTATGGCTACACCTTC.